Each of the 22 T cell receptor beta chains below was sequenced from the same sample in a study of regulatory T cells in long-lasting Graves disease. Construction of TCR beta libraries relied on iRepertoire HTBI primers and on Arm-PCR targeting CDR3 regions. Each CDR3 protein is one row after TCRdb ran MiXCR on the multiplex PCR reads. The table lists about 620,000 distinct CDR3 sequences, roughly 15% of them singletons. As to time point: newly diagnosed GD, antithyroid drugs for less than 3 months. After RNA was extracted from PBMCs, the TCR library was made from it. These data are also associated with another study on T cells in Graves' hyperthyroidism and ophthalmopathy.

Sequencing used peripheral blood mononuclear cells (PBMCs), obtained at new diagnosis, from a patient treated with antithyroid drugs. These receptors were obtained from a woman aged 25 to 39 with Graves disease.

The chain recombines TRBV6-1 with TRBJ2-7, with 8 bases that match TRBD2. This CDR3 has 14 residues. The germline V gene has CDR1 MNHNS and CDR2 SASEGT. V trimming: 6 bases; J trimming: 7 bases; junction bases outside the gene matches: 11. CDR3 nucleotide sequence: TGTGCCAGCAGACAAAGCGGGGGTGGGAAGGAGCAGTACTTC. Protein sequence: CASRQSGGGKEQYF.

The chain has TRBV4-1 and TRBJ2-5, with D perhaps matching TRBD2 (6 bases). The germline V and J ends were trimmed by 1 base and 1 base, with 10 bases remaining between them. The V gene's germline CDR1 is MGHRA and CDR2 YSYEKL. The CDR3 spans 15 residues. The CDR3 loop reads CASSQATGGQETQYF. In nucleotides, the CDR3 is TGCGCCAGCAGCCAAGCGACCGGGGGCCAAGAGACCCAGTACTTC.

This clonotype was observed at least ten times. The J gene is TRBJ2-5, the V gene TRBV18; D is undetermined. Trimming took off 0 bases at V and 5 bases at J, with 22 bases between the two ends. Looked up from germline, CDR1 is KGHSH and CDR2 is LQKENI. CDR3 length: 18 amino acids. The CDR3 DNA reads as TGTGCCAGCTCACCACCGCGGCGCGATATGCGGTTAGAGGAGACCCAGTACTTC. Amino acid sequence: CASSPPRRDMRLEETQYF.

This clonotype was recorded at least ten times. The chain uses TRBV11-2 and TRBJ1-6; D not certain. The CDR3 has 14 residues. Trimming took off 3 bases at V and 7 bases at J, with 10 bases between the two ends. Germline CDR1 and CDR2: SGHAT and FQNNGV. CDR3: CASSFGVHNSPLHF. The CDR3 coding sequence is TGTGCCAGCAGCTTTGGGGTCCACAATTCACCCCTCCACTTT.

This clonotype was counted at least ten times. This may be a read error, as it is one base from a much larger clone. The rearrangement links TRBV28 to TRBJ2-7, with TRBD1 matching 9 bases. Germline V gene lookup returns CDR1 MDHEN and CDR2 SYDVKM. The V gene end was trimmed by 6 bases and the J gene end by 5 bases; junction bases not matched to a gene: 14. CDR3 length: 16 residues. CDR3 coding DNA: TGTGCCAGCAGGCCCCCCCGGGACAGGGCAAGGGACGAGCAGTACTTC. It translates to CASRPPRDRARDEQYF.

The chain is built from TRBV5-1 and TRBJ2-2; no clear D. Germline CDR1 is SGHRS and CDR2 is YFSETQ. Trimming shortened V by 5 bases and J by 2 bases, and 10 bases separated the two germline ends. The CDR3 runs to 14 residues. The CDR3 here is CASSLPDNTGELFF. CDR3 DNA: TGCGCCAGCAGTCTACCGGATAACACCGGGGAGCTGTTTTTT.

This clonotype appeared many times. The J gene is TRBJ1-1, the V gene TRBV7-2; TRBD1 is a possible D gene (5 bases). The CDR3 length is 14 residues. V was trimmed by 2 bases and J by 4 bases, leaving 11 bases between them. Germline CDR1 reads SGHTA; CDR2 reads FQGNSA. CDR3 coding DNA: TGTGCCAGCAGCTTACAGAACCAGGGCACTGAAGCTTTCTTT. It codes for CASSLQNQGTEAFF.

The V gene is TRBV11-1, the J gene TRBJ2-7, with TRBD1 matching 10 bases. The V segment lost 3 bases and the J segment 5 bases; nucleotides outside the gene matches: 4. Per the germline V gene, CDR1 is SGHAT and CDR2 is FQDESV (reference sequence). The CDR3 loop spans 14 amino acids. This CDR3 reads CASSLGQGNHEQYF. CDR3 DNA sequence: TGTGCCAGCAGCTTGGGACAGGGGAACCACGAGCAGTACTTC.

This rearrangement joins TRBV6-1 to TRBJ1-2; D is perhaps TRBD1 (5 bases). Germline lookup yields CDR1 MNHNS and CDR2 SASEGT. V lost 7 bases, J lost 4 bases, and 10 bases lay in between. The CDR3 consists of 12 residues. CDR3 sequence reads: CASTVGGYGYTF. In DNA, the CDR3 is TGTGCCAGCACCGTCGGGGGCTATGGCTACACCTTC.

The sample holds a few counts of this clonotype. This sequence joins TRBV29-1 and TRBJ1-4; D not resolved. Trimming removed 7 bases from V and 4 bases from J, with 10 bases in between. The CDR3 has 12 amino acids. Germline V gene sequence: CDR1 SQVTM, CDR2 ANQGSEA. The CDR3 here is CSAAGVNEKLFF. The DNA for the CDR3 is TGCAGCGCTGCGGGCGTTAATGAAAAACTGTTTTTT.

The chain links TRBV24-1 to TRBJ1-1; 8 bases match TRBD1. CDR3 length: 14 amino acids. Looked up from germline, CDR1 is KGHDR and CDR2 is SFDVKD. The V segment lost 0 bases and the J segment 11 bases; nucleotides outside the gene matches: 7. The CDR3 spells CATSDLQSGDRAFF. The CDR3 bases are TGTGCCACCAGTGATTTGCAATCGGGGGACAGGGCTTTCTTT.

In nucleotides, the CDR3 is TGCGCCAGCGGACTCGGGATAATTGAGGGCCATGAGCAGTTCTTC. Amino acids: CASGLGIIEGHEQFF. V and J are TRBV5-1 and TRBJ2-1; D perhaps matches TRBD2 (5 bases). Germline lookup yields CDR1 SGHRS and CDR2 YFSETQ. The V end was cut by 7 bases, the J end by 8 bases, with 22 bases between. The CDR3 is 15 residues long.

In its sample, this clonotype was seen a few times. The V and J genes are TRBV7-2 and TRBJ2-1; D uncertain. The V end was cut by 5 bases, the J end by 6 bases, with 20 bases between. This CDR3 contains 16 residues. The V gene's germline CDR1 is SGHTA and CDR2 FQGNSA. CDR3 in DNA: TGTGCCAGCAGCCAAGCCCCCCCGCCCGGGTCCAATGAGCAGTTCTTC. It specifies CASSQAPPPGSNEQFF.

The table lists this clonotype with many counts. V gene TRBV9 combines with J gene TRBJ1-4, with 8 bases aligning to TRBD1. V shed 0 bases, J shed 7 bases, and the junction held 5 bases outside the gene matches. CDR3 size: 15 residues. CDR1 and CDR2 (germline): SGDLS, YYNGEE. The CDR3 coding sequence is TGTGCCAGCAGCGTAGGGGACAGGCTTGGTGAAAAACTGTTTTTT. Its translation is CASSVGDRLGEKLFF.

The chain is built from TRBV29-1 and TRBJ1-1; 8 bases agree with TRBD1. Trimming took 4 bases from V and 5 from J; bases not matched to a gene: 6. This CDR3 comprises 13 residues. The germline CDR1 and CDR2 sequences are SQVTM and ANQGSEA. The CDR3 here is CSVVQGALTEAFF. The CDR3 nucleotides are TGCAGCGTTGTTCAGGGGGCGCTTACTGAAGCTTTCTTT.

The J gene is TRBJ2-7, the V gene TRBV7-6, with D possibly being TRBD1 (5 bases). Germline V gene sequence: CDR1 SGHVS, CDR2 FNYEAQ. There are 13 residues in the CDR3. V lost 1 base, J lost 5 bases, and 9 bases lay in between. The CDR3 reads CASSLGHRNEQYF. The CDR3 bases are TGTGCCAGCAGCTTAGGCCACAGGAACGAGCAGTACTTC.

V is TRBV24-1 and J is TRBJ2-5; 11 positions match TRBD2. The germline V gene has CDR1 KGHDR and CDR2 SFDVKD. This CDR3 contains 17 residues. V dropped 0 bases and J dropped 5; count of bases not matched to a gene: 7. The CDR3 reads CATSDLPKLAGAETQYF. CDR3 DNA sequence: TGTGCCACCAGTGATTTGCCCAAACTAGCGGGAGCGGAGACCCAGTACTTC.

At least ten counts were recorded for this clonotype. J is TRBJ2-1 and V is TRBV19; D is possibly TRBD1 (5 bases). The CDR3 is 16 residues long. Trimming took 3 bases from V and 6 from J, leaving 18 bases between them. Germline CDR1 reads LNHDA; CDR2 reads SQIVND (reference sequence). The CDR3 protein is CASSIARGQGANEQFF. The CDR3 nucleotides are TGTGCCAGTAGTATCGCTCGCGGCCAAGGGGCCAATGAGCAGTTCTTC.

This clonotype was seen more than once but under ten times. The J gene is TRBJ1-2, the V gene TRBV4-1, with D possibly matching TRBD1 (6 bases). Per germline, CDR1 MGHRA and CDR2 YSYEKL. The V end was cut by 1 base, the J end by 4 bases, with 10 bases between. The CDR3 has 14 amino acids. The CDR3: CASSQGGTSYGYTF. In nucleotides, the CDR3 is TGCGCCAGCAGCCAAGGGGGGACATCCTATGGCTACACCTTC.

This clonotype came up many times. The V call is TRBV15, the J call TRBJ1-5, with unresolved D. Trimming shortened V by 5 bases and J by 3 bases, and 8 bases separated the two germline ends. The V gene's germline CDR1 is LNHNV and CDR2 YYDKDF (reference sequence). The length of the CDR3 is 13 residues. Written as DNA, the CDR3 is TGTGCCACCAGCGAATACCCCAATCAGCCCCAGCATTTT. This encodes CATSEYPNQPQHF.

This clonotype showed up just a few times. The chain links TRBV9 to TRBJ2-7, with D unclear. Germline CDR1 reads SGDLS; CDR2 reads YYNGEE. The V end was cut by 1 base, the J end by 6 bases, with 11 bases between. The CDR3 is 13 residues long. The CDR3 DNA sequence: TGTGCCAGCAGCGTAACCCGGGCCACCGAGCAGTACTTC. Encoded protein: CASSVTRATEQYF.

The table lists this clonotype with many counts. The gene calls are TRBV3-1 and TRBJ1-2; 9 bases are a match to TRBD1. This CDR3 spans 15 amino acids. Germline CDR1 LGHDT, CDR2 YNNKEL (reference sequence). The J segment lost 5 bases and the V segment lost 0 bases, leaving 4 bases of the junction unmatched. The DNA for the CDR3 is TGTGCCAGCAGCCAAGACGGGACAGGGATTTATGGCTACACCTTC. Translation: CASSQDGTGIYGYTF.